This TCR beta chain was profiled in a study of cytomegalovirus exposure and HLA in healthy donors. Study in general: Findings of an earlier analysis included some 120 million unique TCR beta sequences from 190 million or so T cells. The study's findings and limits: Among TCR beta chains, those listed as cytomegalovirus-associated numbered roughly 150. Highly shared variants forming one cluster were likely a sequencing artifact.

60 Vbeta and 13 Jbeta primers were used in PCR. TCRdb keeps only in-frame clones here, not all; method: immunoSEQ multiplex PCR. The sample lists 110,000 to 150,000 clones, around 10% occurring once. This clone was detected only a few times. The antigen is not known. Germline CDR1 is SGHAT and CDR2 is FQDESV (reference sequence). Trimming took off 2 bases at V and 0 bases at J, with 4 bases between the two ends. This CDR3 contains 13 residues. The V gene is TRBV11-1, the J gene TRBJ1-1; the D is unclear. The sequence was collected from a man aged 50 or older in good health and CMV-seronegative. What was sequenced was PBMCs. In DNA form, the CDR3 reads TGTGCCAGCAGCTTACAGGTGAACACTGAAGCTTTCTTT. It translates to CASSLQVNTEAFF.